This record concerns one T cell receptor (beta chain) sequence. Its antigen is undetermined. The CDR3 runs 16 residues. V shed 5 bases and J shed 3 bases, with 20 bases lying between them. CDR1 and CDR2 (germline): LGHDT, YNNKEL (reference sequence). Profiling relied on immunoSEQ multiplex PCR, and the TCRdb table lists in-frame clones only, not all of them. The sample holds approximately 110,000 clones, 75% to 90% seen once. The data stem from a study of T cell responses to AZD1222 COVID-19 vaccine. Study-wide findings and caveats: Clonal diversity was possibly underestimated; the donors were predominantly white British and more often female. Receipt of two AZD1222 doses was followed by a rise in Spike-specific TCR breadth and depth. All repertoire sampling was performed exclusively after the peak T cell response.

This TCR was recovered from an adult in good health. Source: peripheral blood, taken on day 0 of AZD1222 vaccination. The chain links TRBV3-1 (or the pseudogene TRBV3-2) to TRBJ2-7; D ambiguous. The chain's CDR3 is CASSSHQEFPLYEQYF. CDR3 in DNA: TGTGCCAGCAGCTCGCATCAGGAGTTTCCCCTCTACGAGCAGTACTTC.